The present TCR beta chain was sequenced within a study of OX40 agonist ivuxolimab in advanced cancers. TCRdb's table, derived via immunoSEQ multiplex PCR, lists solely in-frame clones and lacks some. Here the sample spans some 46,000 clones, roughly 89% being singletons. Remarks on this clone: What it binds is unknown.

CDR3 length: 14 residues. In germline, CDR1 is SGDLS, CDR2 YYNGEE. V was cut by 0 bases and J by 5 bases, with 10 bases left in between. Study-wide results and caveats: Nonresponders, in some cases, also had low normalized T-cell clonal expansion. Dose levels from 0.1 to 3.0 mg/kg saw CD4+ and CD8+ blood T cells expand clonally by week 6.

People who had autoimmune disease history or systemic immunosuppression were excluded. The sequencing here drew on CD4+ or CD8+ T cells sorted from blood, taken in a trial of the OX40 agonist ivuxolimab. This TCR derives from an adult with an advanced solid tumor such as melanoma, head and neck, liver or kidney cancer. V and J are TRBV9 and TRBJ2-3, with D hard to call. The CDR3 coding sequence is TGTGCCAGCAGCGTAGACAGTTTCGTAGATACGCAGTATTTT. Its protein product is CASSVDSFVDTQYF.